A selection of T cell receptor beta chains follows, all from one sample in a study of blood T cells in healthy people across ages. Each CDR3 protein is one row after TCRdb ran MiXCR on the 5' RACE reads. This table holds about 1.8 million distinct CDR3 sequences, around 50% found once. The material sequenced was blood. The receptor set was obtained from a woman aged 40 to 50 in good health. Each CDR3 is given with its conserved first and last residue. Fields, in order: clone size, V gene, J gene, D gene, CDR3 protein, CDR3 DNA. The D gene is left open where the match is weak. Part of the rows lack a size; the others show once, few, many or a class for expanded clones.

>NA|TRBV20-1|TRBJ2-7|TRBD2
CSAAGGFSYEQYF
TGCAGTGCCGCGGGGGGTTTCTCCTACGAGCAGTACTTC
>once|TRBV7-2|TRBJ2-1|NA
CASTPGQRNNEQFF
TGTGCCAGCACCCCGGGACAAAGAAACAATGAGCAGTTCTTC
>few|TRBV6-6|TRBJ2-5|TRBD1
CASSYSSRGLETQYF
TGTGCCAGCAGTTACTCATCCAGGGGGCTGGAGACCCAGTACTTC
>NA|TRBV7-2|TRBJ2-3|TRBD2
CASSLGTSNRADTQYF
TGTGCCAGCAGCCTCGGGACTAGCAATAGGGCAGATACGCAGTATTTT
>few|TRBV7-2|TRBJ1-4|TRBD1
CASSSWGTGRLVGEKLFF
TGTGCCAGCAGCTCCTGGGGGACAGGGAGATTAGTAGGGGAAAAACTGTTTTTT
>NA|TRBV6-1|TRBJ2-7|NA
CASSEAPGAEQYF
TGTGCCAGCAGTGAAGCGCCAGGGGCTGAGCAGTACTTC
>many|TRBV29-1|TRBJ2-7|TRBD1
CSVYGTGGSSYEQYF
TGCAGCGTTTATGGGACAGGGGGCAGCTCCTACGAGCAGTACTTC
>few|TRBV20-1|TRBJ2-4|TRBD2
CSARDRAGVAFQNIQYF
TGCAGTGCTAGAGATCGGGCGGGAGTAGCTTTTCAAAACATTCAGTACTTC
>NA|TRBV7-9|TRBJ2-2|TRBD2
CASSWLRGGNTGELFF
TGTGCCAGCAGCTGGCTGCGGGGGGGGAACACCGGGGAGCTGTTTTTT
>NA|TRBV27|TRBJ1-5|NA
CASSLSAEFNQPQHF
TGTGCCAGCAGTTTATCGGCAGAATTCAATCAGCCCCAGCATTTT
>few|TRBV20-1|TRBJ2-5|TRBD2
CSARGGLAETQYF
TGCAGTGCTAGAGGGGGACTAGCGGAGACCCAGTACTTC
>NA|TRBV20-1|TRBJ2-3|NA
CSPGRSSTDTQYF
TGCAGCCCGGGGCGGTCTAGCACAGATACGCAGTATTTT
>NA|TRBV20-1|TRBJ1-5|NA
CSARDRQGGDQPQHF
TGCAGTGCTAGAGATCGGCAGGGAGGCGATCAGCCCCAGCATTTT
>NA|TRBV2|TRBJ2-1|NA
CASSGTADEQFF
TGTGCCAGCAGTGGGACAGCCGATGAGCAGTTCTTC
>NA|TRBV20-1|TRBJ2-7|NA
CSAVRDFRPYEQYF
TGCAGTGCTGTCAGGGATTTTAGACCCTACGAGCAGTACTTC
>NA|TRBV29-1|TRBJ2-5|NA
CSAFSLETQYF
TGCAGCGCCTTCTCCTTAGAGACCCAGTACTTC
>NA|TRBV12-3/TRBV12-4|TRBJ1-1|TRBD1
CASSPILLQGGTEAFF
TGTGCCAGCAGCCCGATTTTGTTGCAGGGGGGGACTGAAGCTTTCTTT
>NA|TRBV21-1|TRBJ1-2|NA
CASMGRVGDYVYTF
TGTGCCAGCATGGGCAGGGTCGGAGACTATGTCTACACCTTC
>NA|TRBV7-9|TRBJ1-6|NA
CASSPWIGGDNSPLHF
TGTGCCAGCAGCCCCTGGATAGGGGGAGATAATTCACCCCTCCACTTT
>NA|TRBV29-1|TRBJ2-6|NA
CSVMGSGANVLTF
TGCAGCGTTATGGGCTCTGGGGCCAACGTCCTGACTTTC
>NA|TRBV11-2|TRBJ2-7|TRBD1
CASSFPDRELYF
TGTGCCAGCAGCTTCCCGGACAGGGAGCTGTACTTC
>NA|TRBV10-3|TRBJ2-7|NA
CAISEPVNEQYF
TGTGCCATCAGTGAGCCAGTCAACGAGCAGTACTTC
>few|TRBV9|TRBJ2-2|NA
CASSEGSTGELFF
TGTGCCAGCAGCGAGGGGAGCACCGGGGAGCTGTTTTTT
>NA|TRBV15|TRBJ2-5|NA
CATSPLGGRETQYF
TGTGCCACCAGCCCGTTAGGGGGGAGAGAGACCCAGTACTTC
>NA|TRBV7-9|TRBJ2-1|TRBD2
CASSFVPGLAGTEQFF
TGTGCCAGCAGCTTTGTTCCGGGACTAGCGGGGACTGAGCAGTTCTTC
>once|TRBV27|TRBJ2-1|TRBD2
CAGGPSGGALNEQFF
TGTGCCGGCGGACCGAGCGGGGGGGCCCTCAATGAGCAGTTCTTC
>NA|TRBV29-1|TRBJ2-3|TRBD1
CSVERDRATDTQYF
TGCAGCGTTGAGAGGGACAGAGCCACAGATACGCAGTATTTT
>few|TRBV14|TRBJ1-1|NA
CASSRDLNTEAFF
TGTGCCAGCAGCAGGGATTTGAACACTGAAGCTTTCTTT